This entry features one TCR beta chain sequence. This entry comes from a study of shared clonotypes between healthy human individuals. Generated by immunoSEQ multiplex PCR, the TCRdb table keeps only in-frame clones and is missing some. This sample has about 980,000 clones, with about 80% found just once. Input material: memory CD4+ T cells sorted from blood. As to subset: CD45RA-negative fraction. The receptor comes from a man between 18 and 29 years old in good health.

The CDR3 here is CASSLGSVGDATDTQYF. The CDR3 DNA is TGCGCCAGCAGCTTGGGGTCCGTGGGAGACGCCACAGATACGCAGTATTTT. This chain links TRBV5-1 with TRBJ2-3; D possibly corresponds to TRBD2 (5 bases). The germline V and J ends were trimmed by 0 bases and 2 bases, with 16 bases remaining between them. The CDR3 loop spans 17 amino acids. Per germline, CDR1 SGHRS and CDR2 YFSETQ.